Below, 12 T cell receptor beta chains from the same sample are listed, as sequenced in a study of T cell responses to AZD1222 COVID-19 vaccine. Profiled with immunoSEQ multiplex PCR; TCRdb holds only in-frame clones, not every one. This repertoire shows around 92,000 clones, around 90% found once; its top ten account for about a fifth. The sequencing here drew on peripheral blood, taken on day 0 of AZD1222 vaccination. All receptors derive from an adult in good health.

This CDR3 is CASSRWAQSYNEQFF. The CDR3 DNA follows: TGTGCCAGCAGCCGTTGGGCACAGTCCTACAATGAGCAGTTCTTC. The J gene is TRBJ2-1, the V gene TRBV7-2; no firm D call. Germline CDR1 and CDR2: SGHTA and FQGNSA. The CDR3 is 15 amino acids. V was pared by 5 bases and J by 1 base, with 12 bases between.

The chain recombines TRBV19 with TRBJ2-5; no clear D. Trimming took off 1 base at V and 0 bases at J, with 9 bases between the two ends. The germline V gene encodes CDR1 LNHDA and CDR2 SQIVND (reference sequence). The CDR3 covers 15 residues. The CDR3 DNA follows: TGTGCCAGTAGTATAGGAGCCGGGTACCAAGAGACCCAGTACTTC. Translation gives CASSIGAGYQETQYF.

In its sample, this clone was seen a few times. The genes are TRBV4-1 and TRBJ1-2; 7 nucleotides line up with TRBD1. The CDR3 length is 12 residues. CDR1 is MGHRA and CDR2 is YSYEKL in the germline V gene. The trim removed 4 bases at V and 7 bases at J, leaving 3 bases unmatched. CDR3 sequence (DNA): TGCGCCAGCAGCCCCACAGGGGTTGGCTACACCTTC. Its protein is CASSPTGVGYTF.

This chain links TRBV4-2 with TRBJ2-1, with D possibly TRBD1 on 6 matching bases. V was shortened by 6 bases and J by 9 bases, with 15 bases between the two germline ends. Germline CDR1 is LGHNA and CDR2 is YNFKEQ. This CDR3 region has 13 residues. The CDR3 region has the DNA TGTGCCAGCAGTCAGTACAGGGACGTTGAGCAGTTCTTC. Translation: CASSQYRDVEQFF.

The J gene is TRBJ2-1, the V gene TRBV9; D is unclear. The CDR3 extends over 12 amino acids. V was cut by 0 bases and J by 11 bases, with 9 bases left in between. Germline CDR1 and CDR2: SGDLS and YYNGEE. The chain's CDR3 is CASSVGRSQQFF. In DNA, the CDR3 is TGTGCCAGCAGCGTAGGCCGGTCCCAGCAGTTCTTC.

This clone has just a few counts. The gene calls are TRBV29-1 and TRBJ2-7; the D gene could be TRBD1 or TRBD2 (5 bases each). V was cut by 4 bases and J by 2 bases, with 12 bases left in between. CDR1 SQVTM and CDR2 ANQGSEA come from the germline V gene. CDR3 length: 13 residues. The CDR3 region has the DNA TGCAGCGTTGTAAGGGACGGGACCTACGAGCAGTACTTC. This translates into CSVVRDGTYEQYF.

DNA for the CDR3: TGTGCCAGCCCCGAACCTTCCCGGGGCGGTGGAAACACCATATATTTT. Its translation: CASPEPSRGGGNTIYF. The chain joins TRBV11-2 to TRBJ1-3, with D possibly matching TRBD1 (5 bases). This CDR3 contains 16 residues. The germline V and J ends were trimmed by 8 bases and 3 bases, with 20 bases remaining between them. Germline values: CDR1 SGHAT, CDR2 FQNNGV.

This clone was observed once. J is TRBJ1-2 and V is TRBV19, with 9 bases aligning to TRBD1. Looked up from germline, CDR1 is LNHDA and CDR2 is SQIVND (reference sequence). This CDR3 contains 14 residues. Trimming at V came to 8 bases and at J to 7 bases, leaving 11 bases not matched to a gene. In nucleotides, the CDR3 is TGTGCCAGTCGCCCAGGGACAGGGATCGGTGGCTACACCTTC. Its protein is CASRPGTGIGGYTF.

This clone was picked up one time. This chain joins TRBV28 and TRBJ1-5, with no clear D. Trimming removed 5 bases at V and 2 bases at J, with 10 bases between. The CDR3 has 14 amino acids. CDR1 and CDR2 (germline): MDHEN, SYDVKM. CDR3 nucleotides: TGTGCCAGCAGTATAAACCCTCGCAATCAGCCCCAGCATTTT. Its protein is CASSINPRNQPQHF.

CDR3 in DNA: TGTGCCAGCAGCTTATCGTGGCTCCACTTTTCAGGCATGAACACTGAAGCTTTCTTT. Protein product: CASSLSWLHFSGMNTEAFF. This chain links TRBV7-8 with TRBJ1-1; D gene ambiguous. The CDR3 totals 19 residues. CDR1 and CDR2 (germline): SGHVS, FQNEAQ. V was cut by 2 bases and J by 0 bases, with 22 bases left in between.

V is TRBV28 and J is TRBJ1-2, with D tentatively TRBD1 (6 bases). Germline CDR1 reads MDHEN; CDR2 reads SYDVKM. Trimming cost V 1 base and J 5 bases, with 11 bases left between them. The CDR3 contains 14 residues. The CDR3 loop reads CASSLSTGLYGYTF. The DNA of the CDR3 is TGTGCCAGCAGTTTATCCACAGGGCTGTATGGCTACACCTTC.

V gene TRBV7-8 combines with J gene TRBJ2-7, with 10 bases fitting TRBD2. CDR1 is SGHVS, CDR2 FQNEAQ, per germline. The CDR3 consists of 17 residues. V lost 4 bases to trimming and J lost 1 base; unmatched junction nucleotides: 10. The CDR3 here is CASSWGGTSGISYEQYF. The CDR3 nucleotides read TGTGCCAGCAGCTGGGGGGGAACTAGCGGGATTTCCTACGAGCAGTACTTC.